This T cell receptor beta chain was observed in a study of CD4 T cells in relation to SARS-CoV-2 and coronaviruses. Unexposed donor CD4+ T cells date from about 2011-2018, before the COVID-19 pandemic. V lost 5 bases to trimming and J lost 7 bases; unmatched junction nucleotides: 11. The CDR3 contains 15 residues. Germline CDR1 SGHKS, CDR2 YYEKEE (reference sequence). Deep TCR-beta sequencing used DNA from uncultured naive and memory CD4+ T cells. Generated by immunoSEQ multiplex PCR, the TCRdb table keeps only in-frame clones and is missing some. The sample includes 60,000 or so clones, approximately 94% of them seen just once. Study outcomes and limitations: The cross-reactivity analysis covered only spike protein, not other viral proteins. Monoreactive clones expanded significantly more to SARS-CoV-2 than crossreactive clones did. Samples before the pandemic and after infection were not matched within any donor.

Comment on this clone: Its antigen is unidentified.

The sequence derives from a human donor in good health. The sequencing input was naive CD4+ T cells from PBMCs. As for subset: naive CD4+ T cells isolated by negative enrichment. The gene calls are TRBV5-5 and TRBJ2-3; 9 nucleotides agree with TRBD2. The CDR3 spells CASSLAGAGGNTQYF. CDR3 DNA: TGTGCCAGCAGTTTAGCGGGAGCAGGCGGGAATACGCAGTATTTT.